The present T cell receptor beta chain was sequenced within a study of T cells in localized non-small cell lung cancer. General study results and limits: Analysis by sequencing included only one tumor region, so heterogeneity remains possible. Adjacent lung exhibited a median of around 60 among the 100 most abundant tumor clones. Exceeding tumor, uninvolved adjacent lung had the highest T cell clonality. Higher adjacent-lung clonality was associated with shorter survival.

This CDR3 contains 12 residues. V was clipped by 6 bases and J by 5 bases, with 10 bases between them. CDR1 is MDHEN, CDR2 SYDVKM, per germline. Sequencing was performed with immunoSEQ multiplex PCR; in TCRdb, only in-frame clones are kept and a portion is missing. The sample carries approximately 1,500 clones, about 20% recorded once. For this clone: Its antigen remains unidentified.

This sample comprised lung tumor tissue, obtained before any cancer treatment. This sequence was found in a woman between 35 and 75 years old with stage I lung adenocarcinoma. This rearrangement joins TRBV28 to TRBJ2-5; D is ambiguous. The CDR3 DNA follows: TGTGCCAGCAGACCACTGGGGGAGACCCAGTACTTC. Its protein product is CASRPLGETQYF.